The entry below describes one T cell receptor beta chain. The antigen remains undetermined. Primers: 60 Vbeta forward and 13 Jbeta reverse. Produced via immunoSEQ multiplex PCR; TCRdb's table is partial and in-frame only. Of approximately 150,000 clones listed, about 84% are singletons. The data stem from a study of cytomegalovirus exposure and HLA in healthy donors. V lost 2 bases, J lost 8 bases, and 18 bases lay in between. Germline V CDR1 and CDR2: LNHNV, YYDKDF (reference sequence). CDR3 size: 15 residues. Findings and limits, study-wide: The investigators catalogued 164 TCR beta chains as cytomegalovirus-associated. Rarity marked most TCR sequences, yet some public TCRs occurred in many donors. For most subjects, TCR beta sequences were reported to predict HLA-A and HLA-B alleles with accuracy.

The rearrangement links TRBV15 to TRBJ1-2; a weak D match, TRBD1 (5 bases). The sample was PBMCs. This TCR was sampled from a woman in her late teens or twenties in good health and CMV-seropositive. As DNA, the CDR3 is TGTGCCACCAGCAGACTCCAAGGGGTTCGAGCGGGCTACACCTTC. This sequence encodes CATSRLQGVRAGYTF.